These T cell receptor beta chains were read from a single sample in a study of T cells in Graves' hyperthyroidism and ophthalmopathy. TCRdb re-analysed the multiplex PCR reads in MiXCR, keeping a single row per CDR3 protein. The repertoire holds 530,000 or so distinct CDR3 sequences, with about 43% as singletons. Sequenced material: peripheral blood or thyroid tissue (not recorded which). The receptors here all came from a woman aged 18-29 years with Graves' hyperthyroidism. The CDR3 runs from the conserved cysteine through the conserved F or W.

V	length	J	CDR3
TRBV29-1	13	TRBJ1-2	CSASQGAQTDYTF
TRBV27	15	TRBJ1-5	CASSLEAYSNQPQHF
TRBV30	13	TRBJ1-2	CAWSVGGGTGNTF
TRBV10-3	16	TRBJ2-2	CAISPTSGRATGELFF
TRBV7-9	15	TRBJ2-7	CASSLVGGGGYEQYF
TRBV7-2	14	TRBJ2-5	CASSLRDSSGTQYF
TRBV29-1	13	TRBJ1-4	CSVVGQTNEKLFF
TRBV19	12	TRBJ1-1	CASSFSGTEAFF
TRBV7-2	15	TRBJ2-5	CASSLDGTGEETQYF
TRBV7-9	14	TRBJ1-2	CASSLSYSARGYTF
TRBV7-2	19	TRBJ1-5	CASSLICRAPREGNQPQHF
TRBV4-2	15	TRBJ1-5	CASSQATGGNQPQHF
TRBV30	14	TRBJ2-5	CAWTKGQGGETQYF
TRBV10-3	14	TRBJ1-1	CAISTTPWNTEAFF
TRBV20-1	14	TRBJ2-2	CSARPTENTGELFF
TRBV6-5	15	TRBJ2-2	CAIRGLAGADGELFF
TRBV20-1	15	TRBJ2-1	CSARFRLVTYNEQFF
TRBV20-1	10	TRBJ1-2	CSAYWDVYTF
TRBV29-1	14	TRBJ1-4	CSARTGIGTEKLFF
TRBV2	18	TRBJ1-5	CASSEEGQGKNSNQPQHF
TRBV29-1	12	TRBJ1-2	CSFGGPVDGYTF
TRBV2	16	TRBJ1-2	CWGNGRGSINNYGYTF
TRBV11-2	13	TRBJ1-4	CASSYSGREILFF
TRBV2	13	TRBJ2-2	CASSEQTTGELFF
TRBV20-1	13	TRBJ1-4	CSARPGTGEKLFF
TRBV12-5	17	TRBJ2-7	CASGLGTLAGGSYEQYF
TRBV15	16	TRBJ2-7	CATSRDRGSSYNEQYF
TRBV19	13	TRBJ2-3	CASSGHSTDTQYF
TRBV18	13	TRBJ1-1	CASSPSGPAEAFF
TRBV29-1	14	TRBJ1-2	CICEEVEINYGYTF
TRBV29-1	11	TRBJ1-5	CSVRDGGYEHF
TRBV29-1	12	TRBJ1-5	CSARQRDQPQHF
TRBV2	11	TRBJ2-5	CASVAGETQYF
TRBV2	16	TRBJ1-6	CASRGSGDGYNSPLHF
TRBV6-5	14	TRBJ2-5	CASSYGGGQETQYF
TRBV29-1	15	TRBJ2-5	CSVEPADGEEETQYF
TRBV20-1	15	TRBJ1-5	CSARRRQGGNQPQHF
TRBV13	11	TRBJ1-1	CASMRGTEAFF
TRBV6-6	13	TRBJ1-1	CASSYVGGTEAFF